This T cell receptor beta chain was recovered during a study of cytotoxic CD8 clonotypes in ibrutinib-treated CLL. Study-level information: The cohort had 10 to 11 relapsed/refractory and over 14 treatment-naive patients, 17 to 18 IGHV unmutated.

TCRdb keeps only in-frame clones here, not all; method: immunoSEQ multiplex PCR. The sample includes about 130,000 clones, 80% to 90% seen only once; the top ten take about 2%. About 2.2 micrograms of genomic DNA came from cryopreserved PBMCs for TCR beta libraries. About this clone: Its target is unknown.

CDR1 is SGHRS and CDR2 is YFSETQ in the germline V gene. The CDR3 is 16 amino acids. With 4 bases clipped from V and 5 bases from J, the junction kept 12 bases outside the gene matches. Study findings and constraints: Public clonotypes showed up rarely, and on treatment they shrank or held steady.

This material consisted of PBMCs, taken after 24 months of ibrutinib treatment. The chain uses TRBV5-1 and TRBJ2-7, with 10 bases lining up with TRBD2. The sequence was obtained from a human donor with chronic lymphocytic leukemia. This CDR3 is CASSRVAGGDWDEQYF. CDR3 bases: TGCGCCAGCAGCAGGGTAGCGGGGGGCGATTGGGACGAGCAGTACTTC.